The 19 T cell receptor beta chains presented below share a single source sample, sequenced in a study of CD8+CD57+ T cells in acquired aplastic anemia. CDR3 and TCR beta VDJ profiling relied on a genomic DNA template. Via MiXCR, TCRdb re-called the reads, giving one row per CDR3 protein. This table holds about 130,000 distinct CDR3 sequences, less than 45% found once. The sample consisted of sorted CD4+, CD8+, or CD8+CD57+ T cells (not recorded which) from PBMCs. Receptors were obtained from a human donor in good health, serving as a control.

To note about this clonotype: An end of the junction differs from the germline gene, which may be a read error. This sequence joins TRBV10-3 and TRBJ2-5, with 7 bases identical to TRBD2. Germline-derived CDR1 and CDR2 are ENHRY and SYGVKD. This CDR3 has 14 residues. This chain's CDR3 is CASSGGRALETQYF. In DNA, the CDR3 is TGTGCCAGCAGTGGGGGGAGGGCCTTGGAGACCCAGTACTTC.

This clonotype was counted at least ten times. J is TRBJ2-3 and V is TRBV3-1; possible D gene TRBD1, 6 bases. Germline V gene sequence: CDR1 LGHDT, CDR2 YNNKEL (reference sequence). The CDR3 extends over 14 amino acids. Trimming shortened V by 4 bases and J by 10 bases, and 18 bases separated the two germline ends. CDR3 loop: CASSPQIQGRAQYF. In DNA, the CDR3 is TGTGCCAGCAGCCCCCAAATACAGGGAAGGGCGCAGTATTTT.

This rearrangement joins TRBV5-1 to TRBJ2-1; 11 bases map to TRBD2. This CDR3 has 16 residues. The V gene end was trimmed by 1 base and the J gene end by 5 bases; junction bases not matched to a gene: 5. From germline, CDR1 is SGHRS and CDR2 YFSETQ. The CDR3 is CASSLTKGLADNEQFF. The CDR3 nucleotides are TGCGCCAGCAGCTTGACAAAGGGACTAGCGGACAATGAGCAGTTCTTC.

This clonotype was detected ten times or more. J is TRBJ1-6 and V is TRBV20-1; D possibly corresponds to TRBD1 (5 bases). Germline V gene lookup returns CDR1 DFQATT and CDR2 SNEGSKA (reference sequence). The V end lost 3 bases, the J end lost 6 bases, and 12 bases lay between the germline ends. The CDR3 is 14 residues long. CDR3 amino acids: CSARETAFNSPLHF. As DNA, the CDR3 is TGCAGTGCTAGGGAGACAGCGTTTAATTCACCCCTCCACTTT.

This chain joins TRBV6-1 and TRBJ2-1; D ambiguous. The V gene's germline CDR1 is MNHNS and CDR2 SASEGT. V lost 5 bases, J lost 7 bases, and 15 bases lay in between. The CDR3 sequence is 14 residues long. CDR3 in DNA: TGTGCCAGCAGTCGGACGGGTCCTGTGAATGAGCAGTTCTTC. Translating gives CASSRTGPVNEQFF.

In this sample, this clonotype turned up many times. CDR3 nucleotide sequence: TGCGCCAGCAGCCGCCTCTCTGGCCAGGAGCAGTACTTC. This gives the protein CASSRLSGQEQYF. The chain couples TRBV4-1 to TRBJ2-7; D gene uncertain. Germline V CDR1 and CDR2: MGHRA, YSYEKL. This CDR3 comprises 13 residues. With 4 bases removed from V and 7 bases from J, the gap between germline ends came to 14 bases.

The rearrangement uses TRBV2 and TRBJ2-1; 11 bases fit TRBD2. This CDR3 is 16 amino acids long. Germline trimming cut 5 bases from V and 3 bases from J; bases unmatched to any gene: 6. The germline V gene encodes CDR1 SNHLY and CDR2 FYNNEI. CDR3 DNA sequence: TGTGCCAGCAGTAAACTAGCGGGAGAGATCTACAATGAGCAGTTCTTC. Translated, it gives CASSKLAGEIYNEQFF. The variable domain in full, completed from reference TRBV2 and TRBJ2-1, reads EPEVTQTPSHQVTQMGQEVILRCVPISNHLYFYWYRQILGQKVEFLVSFYNNEISEKSEIFDDQFSVERPDGSNFTLKIRSTKLEDSAMYFCASSKLAGEIYNEQFFGPGTRLTVL.

This clonotype was detected many times. CDR3 protein: CASSEFGGIEKLFF. The CDR3 DNA reads as TGTGCCAGCAGTGAATTTGGGGGGATTGAAAAACTGTTTTTT. The chain has TRBV2 and TRBJ1-4, with D tentatively TRBD1 (5 bases). The CDR3 extends over 14 amino acids. Germline V lookup: CDR1 SNHLY, CDR2 FYNNEI. V was cut by 2 bases and J by 7 bases, with 11 bases left in between.

Many counts were recorded for this clonotype. The chain carries TRBV19 and TRBJ2-5; the D is unclear. CDR1 LNHDA and CDR2 SQIVND come from the germline V gene (reference sequence). CDR3 length: 15 residues. The V gene lost 1 base and the J gene lost 5 bases, with 14 bases spanning the gap. The CDR3 nucleotides read TGTGCCAGTAGTATAGCCCGGCAGGTAGGGGAGACCCAGTACTTC. This gives the protein CASSIARQVGETQYF.

The gene calls are TRBV2 and TRBJ1-2; possibly TRBD1 for D (6 bases). V was shortened by 4 bases and J by 5 bases, with 11 bases between the two germline ends. Germline CDR1 reads SNHLY; CDR2 reads FYNNEI. The CDR3 contains 13 residues. The CDR3 DNA is TGTGCCAGCAGTGGACGGACAGTGTATGGCTACACCTTC. Translation gives CASSGRTVYGYTF.

The chain links TRBV7-2 to TRBJ2-5; 8 nucleotides match TRBD1. The CDR3 has 13 residues. Germline CDR1 is SGHTA and CDR2 is FQGNSA. V dropped 5 bases and J dropped 5; count of bases not matched to a gene: 4. For the CDR3, the DNA is TGTGCCAGCAGCCTCCGGGACAGGGAGACCCAGTACTTC. Translation gives CASSLRDRETQYF.

This clonotype was detected many times. J is TRBJ1-1 and V is TRBV7-2, with unresolved D. Germline lookup yields CDR1 SGHTA and CDR2 FQGNSA. The CDR3 sequence is 13 residues long. Trimming took 3 bases from V and 3 from J, leaving 8 bases between them. CDR3 sequence: CASSFGQYTEAFF. CDR3 nucleotide sequence: TGTGCCAGCAGCTTCGGGCAGTACACTGAAGCTTTCTTT.

This clonotype was counted only a few times. The chain couples TRBV27 to TRBJ2-3; D perhaps matches TRBD2 (7 bases). Trimming removed 7 bases at V and 4 bases at J, with 21 bases between. Germline CDR1 MNHEY, CDR2 SMNVEV (reference sequence). CDR3 length: 16 residues. CDR3 DNA sequence: TGTGCCAGCACCCGAGGGGCGGGGGCCGTGCCAGATACGCAGTATTTT. This codes for CASTRGAGAVPDTQYF.

The chain carries TRBV19 and TRBJ2-3; 9 positions agree with TRBD2. V lost 5 bases to trimming and J lost 5 bases; unmatched junction nucleotides: 5. CDR3 length: 14 residues. Germline V gene sequence: CDR1 LNHDA, CDR2 SQIVND (reference sequence). The CDR3 DNA follows: TGTGCCAGTAGTGCGGGACTAGCCGTAGATACGCAGTATTTT. The encoded protein is CASSAGLAVDTQYF.

This clonotype was recorded at least ten times. The chain uses TRBV6-5 and TRBJ1-1; no definite D call. CDR1 and CDR2 (germline): MNHEY, SVGAGI. The CDR3 consists of 11 residues. V lost 10 bases to trimming and J lost 6 bases, with 12 bases between them. As DNA, the CDR3 is TGTGCCACCTGGGAGGGCGCTGAAGCTTTCTTT. Translation: CATWEGAEAFF.

This clonotype came up a few times. The chain joins TRBV25-1 to TRBJ2-2; D might be TRBD2 (6 bases). CDR1 is MGHDK, CDR2 SYGVNS, per germline. The CDR3 contains 16 residues. V lost 3 bases and J 1 base, leaving 12 bases between the germline ends. CDR3 nucleotide sequence: TGTGCCAGCAGTGATCTACGGGGGTGGAACACCGGGGAGCTGTTTTTT. The encoded protein is CASSDLRGWNTGELFF. Together with reference TRBV25-1 and TRBJ2-2, the CDR3 gives the full variable domain: EADIYQTPRYLVIGTGKKITLECSQTMGHDKMYWYQQDPGMELHLIHYSYGVNSTEKGDLSSESTVSRIRTEHFPLTLESARPSHTSQYLCASSDLRGWNTGELFFGEGSRLTVL.

Details on this clonotype: At one of its ends the junction is not consistent with the germline gene, which may arise from a read error. The chain uses TRBV2 and TRBJ2-7, with D perhaps TRBD2 (5 bases). The CDR3 runs to 10 residues. Germline V CDR1 and CDR2: SNHLY, FYNNEI. The CDR3 reads CASRLQEQYF. In DNA, the CDR3 is TGCGCCAGCAGACTACAGGAGCAGTACTTC.

This clonotype showed up many times. The chain links TRBV11-2 to TRBJ2-1; unclear D gene. The germline gives CDR1 SGHAT, CDR2 FQNNGV. V was pared by 5 bases and J by 7 bases, with 18 bases between. This CDR3 has 15 amino acids. CDR3 DNA: TGTGCCAGCAGCCCAACTTCCTTAACCCGGAATGAGCAGTTCTTC. It specifies CASSPTSLTRNEQFF.

The chain uses TRBV19 and TRBJ2-2, with TRBD2 matching 10 bases. Unmatched junction bases numbered 11, after V lost 6 bases and J lost 13 bases. The CDR3 loop spans 14 amino acids. Germline lookup yields CDR1 LNHDA and CDR2 SQIVND (reference sequence). CDR3 in amino acids: CASSGLAETDTLFF. The CDR3 nucleotides are TGTGCCAGTAGCGGACTAGCGGAAACAGATACGCTGTTTTTT.